Below, one T cell receptor beta chain is given with its context. These data come from a study of blood T cell repertoires in COVID-19. The overall study: Italy, Spain and the United States were the sources of the convalescent and acute COVID-19 samples.

Assay: immunoSEQ multiplex PCR; the TCRdb copy retains only in-frame clones and omits some. The sample includes around 250,000 clones, around 90% of them seen just once. Germline CDR1 reads SGHTA; CDR2 reads FQGNSA. The CDR3 sequence is 12 residues long. The germline V and J ends were trimmed by 4 bases and 3 bases, with 3 bases remaining between them. Seattle's cohort entered during active infection and was followed longitudinally. This chain uses TRBV7-2 with TRBJ2-2; no clear D gene. Sequencing was carried out using peripheral blood. The receptor comes from an older woman with COVID-19, enrolled during active disease. CDR3 amino acids: CASSSYTGELFF. CDR3 nucleotides: TGTGCCAGCAGCTCGTACACCGGGGAGCTGTTTTTT.